This T cell receptor (beta chain) was profiled in a study of beta chain features in type 1 diabetes. Reverse transcribing all isolated RNA meant expressed TCRB transcripts were sequenced. Sequencing was performed with immunoSEQ multiplex PCR; in TCRdb, only in-frame clones are kept and a portion is missing. The repertoire holds roughly 290,000 clones, with approximately 15% as singletons. Each donor gave one heparinised blood draw averaging around 120 mL. This clone showed up just a few times. Its cognate antigen is unknown. Broader study findings: Across all four CD4+ subsets, people with type 1 diabetes showed modestly shorter TCRB CDR3s.

Germline V gene sequence: CDR1 SGDLS, CDR2 YYNGEE. V lost 2 bases and J 4 bases, leaving 12 bases between the germline ends. The CDR3 loop spans 14 amino acids. This TCR derives from a man younger than 35 with type 1 diabetes. Sequencing was carried out using naive CD4+ T cells from blood. The gene calls are TRBV9 and TRBJ2-5; possibly TRBD2 for D (6 bases). Written as DNA, the CDR3 is TGTGCCAGCAGCGTGTCTAGCGTTTCAGAGACCCAGTACTTC. It is translated as CASSVSSVSETQYF.